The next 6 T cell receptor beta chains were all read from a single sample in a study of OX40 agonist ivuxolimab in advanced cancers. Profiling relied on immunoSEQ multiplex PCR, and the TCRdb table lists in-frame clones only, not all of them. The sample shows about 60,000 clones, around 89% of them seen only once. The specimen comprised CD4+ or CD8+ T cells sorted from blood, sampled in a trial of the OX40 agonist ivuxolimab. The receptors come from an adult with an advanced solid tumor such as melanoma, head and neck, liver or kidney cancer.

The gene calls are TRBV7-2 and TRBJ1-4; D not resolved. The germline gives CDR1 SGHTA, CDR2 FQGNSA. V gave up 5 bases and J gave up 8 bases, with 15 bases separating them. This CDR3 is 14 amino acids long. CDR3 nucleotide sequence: TGTGCCAGCAGCCAGAGGCGCGGGGAGGAAAAACTGTTTTTT. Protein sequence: CASSQRRGEEKLFF.

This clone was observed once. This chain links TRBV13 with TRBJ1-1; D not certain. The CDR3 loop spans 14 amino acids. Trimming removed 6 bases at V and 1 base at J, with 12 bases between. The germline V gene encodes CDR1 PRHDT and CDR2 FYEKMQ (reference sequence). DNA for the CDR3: TGTGCCAGCAGGTTATCTCTTCGGAACACTGAAGCTTTCTTT. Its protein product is CASRLSLRNTEAFF.

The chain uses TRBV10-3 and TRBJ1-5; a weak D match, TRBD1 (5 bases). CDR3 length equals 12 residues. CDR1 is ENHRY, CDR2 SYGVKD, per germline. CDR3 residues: CASRGVDQPQHF. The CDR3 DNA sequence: TGTGCGTCGAGGGGAGTGGATCAGCCCCAGCATTTT.

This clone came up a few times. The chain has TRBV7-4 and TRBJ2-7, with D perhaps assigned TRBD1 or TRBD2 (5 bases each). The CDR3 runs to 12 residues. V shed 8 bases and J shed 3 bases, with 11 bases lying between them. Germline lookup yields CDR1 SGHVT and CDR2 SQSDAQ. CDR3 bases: TGTGCCAGCCGGGGACCCAACTACGAGCAGTACTTC. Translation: CASRGPNYEQYF.

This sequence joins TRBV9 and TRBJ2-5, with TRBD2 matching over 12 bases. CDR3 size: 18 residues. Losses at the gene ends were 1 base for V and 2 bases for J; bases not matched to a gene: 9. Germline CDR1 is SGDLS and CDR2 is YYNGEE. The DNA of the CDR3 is TGTGCCAGCAGCGTAAGCGCTAGCGGGGGGGGGAGTCAAGAGACCCAGTACTTC. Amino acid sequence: CASSVSASGGGSQETQYF.

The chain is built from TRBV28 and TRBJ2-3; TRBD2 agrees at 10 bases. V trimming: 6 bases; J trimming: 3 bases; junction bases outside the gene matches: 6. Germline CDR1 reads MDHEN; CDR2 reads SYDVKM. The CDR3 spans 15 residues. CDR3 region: CASSLAGVYTDTQYF. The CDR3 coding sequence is TGTGCCAGCAGCCTAGCGGGAGTGTATACAGATACGCAGTATTTT.